Following are 8 T cell receptor beta chains from one sample sequenced in a study of blood T cell repertoires in COVID-19 (dated by TCRdb to the early 2020s). Library creation used the immunoSEQ multiplex PCR assay. The table was pulled from immuneACCESS by TCRdb, which kept in-frame rearrangements only. Such tables lose some clones; where checked, under half of the loss comes from unresolved V genes, and the rest has no known cause. The table for this sample lists roughly 500,000 clones; 88% of them were counted only once. The ten largest clonotypes hold around 7.9% of the sample. Sequenced input: PBMCs or T cells enriched from blood (not recorded which). The receptors derive from a woman aged 55-69 years who had recovered from COVID-19.

This clone came up once. This CDR3 reads CASRDRLFVNSPLHF. Written as DNA, the CDR3 is TGCGCCAGTAGGGACAGGCTGTTTGTAAATTCACCCCTCCACTTT. This sequence joins TRBV10-2 and TRBJ1-6; 8 bases agree with TRBD1. This CDR3 has 15 residues. V lost 9 bases, J lost 7 bases, and 11 bases stayed unmatched. The V gene's germline CDR1 is WSHSY and CDR2 SAAADI.

V is TRBV28 and J is TRBJ1-1; TRBD1 aligns across 7 bases. CDR3 length: 13 residues. Germline CDR1 and CDR2: MDHEN and SYDVKM. With 6 bases clipped from V and 6 bases from J, the junction kept 7 bases outside the gene matches. The CDR3 loop reads CASSPATGPEAFF. In DNA form, the CDR3 reads TGTGCCAGCAGCCCCGCGACAGGGCCTGAAGCTTTCTTT.

The chain employs TRBV13 and TRBJ2-1, with D possibly matching TRBD1 (5 bases). Germline lookup yields CDR1 PRHDT and CDR2 FYEKMQ (reference sequence). V lost 1 base to trimming and J lost 0 bases, with 13 bases between them. This CDR3 region has 17 residues. CDR3 in DNA: TGTGCCAGCAGCTTAGATTCAGGGTCTAGCTCCTACAATGAGCAGTTCTTC. Protein sequence: CASSLDSGSSSYNEQFF.

This chain uses TRBV19 with TRBJ2-2; TRBD2 agrees at 9 bases. The CDR3 sequence is 15 residues long. The V gene end was trimmed by 4 bases and the J gene end by 5 bases; junction bases not matched to a gene: 5. Germline V CDR1 and CDR2: LNHDA, SQIVND (reference sequence). CDR3 amino acids: CASSRLAAETGELFF. DNA for the CDR3: TGTGCCAGTAGTAGACTAGCGGCGGAAACCGGGGAGCTGTTTTTT.

The chain carries TRBV5-1 and TRBJ2-1, with 7 bases lining up with TRBD1. V was clipped by 4 bases and J by 5 bases; unmatched bases: 3. This CDR3 contains 13 residues. From germline, CDR1 is SGHRS and CDR2 YFSETQ. The CDR3: CASSRGQNNEQFF. Here the CDR3 DNA reads TGCGCCAGCAGCAGGGGACAGAACAATGAGCAGTTCTTC.

The gene calls are TRBV11-2 and TRBJ1-2; D remains unclear. The V gene's germline CDR1 is SGHAT and CDR2 FQNNGV. Trimming left V 5 bases short and J 2 bases short, with 15 bases between. The CDR3 consists of 15 residues. CDR3 DNA: TGTGCCAGCAGCCCCTCGAGCGGGATGAACTATGGCTACACCTTC. It codes for CASSPSSGMNYGYTF.

This sequence joins TRBV6-5 and TRBJ2-7; 10 bases are a match to TRBD1. The ends lost 9 bases at V and 2 bases at J; junction bases unmatched: 7. CDR3 length: 14 residues. Germline assignment: CDR1 MNHEY and CDR2 SVGAGI. CDR3 amino acids: CASRQGANTYEQYF. CDR3 coding DNA: TGTGCCAGTAGACAGGGGGCCAATACCTACGAGCAGTACTTC.

This clone was observed a handful of times. The chain has TRBV30 and TRBJ2-5, with a weak D call TRBD1 (6 bases). This CDR3 has 14 residues. The germline V gene encodes CDR1 GTSNPN and CDR2 SVGIG (reference sequence). The ends were cut back, 0 bases at V and 2 bases at J, with 10 bases in the middle. CDR3 amino acids: CAWSVQGPQETQYF. CDR3 DNA sequence: TGTGCCTGGAGTGTCCAGGGGCCGCAAGAGACCCAGTACTTC.